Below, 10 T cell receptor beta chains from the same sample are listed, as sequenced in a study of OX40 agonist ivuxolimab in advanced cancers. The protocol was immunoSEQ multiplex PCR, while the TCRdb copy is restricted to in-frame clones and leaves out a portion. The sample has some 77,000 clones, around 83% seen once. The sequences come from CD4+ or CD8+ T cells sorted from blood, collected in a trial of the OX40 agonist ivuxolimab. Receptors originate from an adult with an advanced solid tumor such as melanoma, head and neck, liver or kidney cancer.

The CDR3: CASSLSGQGALETQYF. CDR3 in DNA: TGCGCCAGCAGCTTGTCAGGACAGGGGGCTTTGGAGACCCAGTACTTC. The genes are TRBV5-1 and TRBJ2-5; 11 nucleotides line up with TRBD1. CDR3 length equals 16 residues. Germline V lookup: CDR1 SGHRS, CDR2 YFSETQ. Trimming removed 1 base from V and 5 bases from J; junction bases left unmatched: 7.

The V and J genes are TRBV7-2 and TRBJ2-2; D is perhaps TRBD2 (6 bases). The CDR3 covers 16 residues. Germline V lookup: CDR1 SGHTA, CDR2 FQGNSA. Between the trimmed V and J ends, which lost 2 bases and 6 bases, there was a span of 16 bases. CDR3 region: CASSLTAGKMAGELFF. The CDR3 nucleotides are TGTGCCAGCAGCTTAACTGCGGGAAAGATGGCCGGGGAGCTGTTTTTT.

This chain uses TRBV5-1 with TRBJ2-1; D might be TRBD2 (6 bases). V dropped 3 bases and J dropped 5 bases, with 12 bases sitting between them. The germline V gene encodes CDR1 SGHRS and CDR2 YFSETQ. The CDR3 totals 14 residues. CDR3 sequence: CASSSGTAHNEQFF. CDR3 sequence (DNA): TGCGCCAGCAGCTCCGGGACTGCGCACAATGAGCAGTTCTTC.

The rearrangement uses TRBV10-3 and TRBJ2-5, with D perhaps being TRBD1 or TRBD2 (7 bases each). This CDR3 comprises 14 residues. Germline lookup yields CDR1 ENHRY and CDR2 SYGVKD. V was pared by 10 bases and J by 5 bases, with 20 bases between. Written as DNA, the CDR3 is TGTGCCAGCCGAGGGGGCGGGGAGGGGGAGACCCAGTACTTC. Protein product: CASRGGGEGETQYF.

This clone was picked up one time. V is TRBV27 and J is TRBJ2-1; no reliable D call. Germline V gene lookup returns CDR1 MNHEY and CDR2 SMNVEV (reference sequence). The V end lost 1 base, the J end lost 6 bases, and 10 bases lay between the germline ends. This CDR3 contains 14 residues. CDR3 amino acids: CASSLFVPPNEQFF. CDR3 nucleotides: TGTGCCAGCAGTTTATTTGTCCCCCCCAATGAGCAGTTCTTC.

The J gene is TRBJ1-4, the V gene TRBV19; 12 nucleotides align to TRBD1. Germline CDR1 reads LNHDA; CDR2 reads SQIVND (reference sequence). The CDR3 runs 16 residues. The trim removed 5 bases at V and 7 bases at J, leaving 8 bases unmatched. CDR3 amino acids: CASSSAGTGGGEKLFF. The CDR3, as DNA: TGTGCCAGTAGTTCGGCCGGGACAGGGGGCGGTGAAAAACTGTTTTTT.

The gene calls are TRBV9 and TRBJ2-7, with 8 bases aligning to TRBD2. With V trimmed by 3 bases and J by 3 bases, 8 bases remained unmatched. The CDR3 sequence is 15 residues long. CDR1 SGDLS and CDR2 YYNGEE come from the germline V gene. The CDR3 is CASSGRPGLDYEQYF. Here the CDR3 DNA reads TGTGCCAGCAGCGGGCGACCGGGACTAGACTACGAGCAGTACTTC.

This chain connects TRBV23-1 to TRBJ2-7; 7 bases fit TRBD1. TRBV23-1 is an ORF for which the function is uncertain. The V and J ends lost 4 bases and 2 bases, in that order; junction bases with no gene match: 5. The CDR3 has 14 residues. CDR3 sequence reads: CASSPGTDAYEQYF. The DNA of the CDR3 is TGCGCCAGCAGTCCCGGGACAGACGCCTACGAGCAGTACTTC.

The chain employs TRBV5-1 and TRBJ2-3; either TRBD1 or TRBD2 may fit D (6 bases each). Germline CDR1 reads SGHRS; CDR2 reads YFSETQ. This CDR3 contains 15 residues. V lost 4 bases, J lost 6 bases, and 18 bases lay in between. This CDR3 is CASSLEGRGLDTQYF. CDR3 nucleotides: TGCGCCAGCAGCCTGGAGGGCAGGGGACTTGATACGCAGTATTTT.

CDR3 in amino acids: CSVGRQGAGEQYF. CDR3 in DNA: TGCAGCGTGGGTCGACAGGGGGCGGGAGAGCAGTACTTC. V usage is TRBV29-1 and J usage is TRBJ2-7; 10 bases agree with TRBD1. This CDR3 is built from 13 residues. Germline CDR1 reads SQVTM; CDR2 reads ANQGSEA. V lost 6 bases and J lost 7; bases outside the gene matches: 9.